Given below is one TCR beta chain in context. The specificity of this receptor is unknown. No base-level quality is on record; no much larger clone is a single base apart. The germline ends are 8 bases apart after V is trimmed by 1 base and J by 1 base. The CDR3 holds 15 amino acids from the cysteine to the phenylalanine. Only the CDR3 DNA stays, 45 bases, in frame from base 1. Taken from the germline V gene, the CDR1 and CDR2 loops are SGHRS and YFSETQ. In the ViraFEST assay, PBMC were stimulated with viral peptide pools, and TCR sequencing was then used to find antigen-specific CD4+ T cell clonotypes based on their expansion. After approximately 11 days of culture, CD4+ T cells were isolated with the EasySep CD4+ T cell isolation kit. Negative nucleocapsid antibody results before and after vaccination confirmed that the healthy vaccine recipients had no prior SARS-CoV-2 infection. Each well held roughly 2 million PBMC cultured in IMDM containing approximately 5.2% human AB serum, roughly 9.6 IU/ml IL-2 and gentamicin, along with 10 ug/ml peptides. On days 3 and 7, half of the culture medium was replaced with fresh IL-2-containing medium. Each peptide stimulation condition was cultured in triplicate wells unless otherwise noted. Using Ficoll-Paque Plus gradient centrifugation, PBMC were separated from whole blood and then either used fresh or cryopreserved at -140C. The overlapping peptide pools covered the spike proteins of SARS-CoV-2 and of the common cold coronaviruses HCoV-NL63, HCoV-OC43 and HCoV-229E. The QIAamp micro DNA kit was used to extract genomic DNA from the cultured CD4+ T cells.

This entry belongs to a study of vaccination effects on CD4 cells after COVID-19 (dated by TCRdb to between 2020 and 2023). Turning to the overall study: Each participant got two doses of an mRNA SARS-CoV-2 vaccine, either BNT162b2 or mRNA-1273. Altogether, approximately 10 COVID-19 convalescent patients and a handful of SARS-CoV-2-naive healthy vaccine recipients made up the full study. Cultures from other donors in the study were sequenced using the Oncomine TCR Beta short-read assay on an Illumina iSeq 100. In both COVID-19 convalescent patients and infection-naive vaccine recipients, the study compared SARS-CoV-2 spike-specific CD4+ TCR repertoires from before mRNA vaccination with those from after it.

Libraries were constructed by the immunoSEQ multiplex PCR assay. DNA from the CD4+ T cells that had been cultured and isolated underwent TCR beta CDR3 sequencing. The published analysis was carried out like this. Non-productive TCR sequences were removed, reads were trimmed to the CDR3 region, and CDR3s of at least 7 amino acids were retained. Antigen-specific clonotypes were identified using the MANAFEST web app by comparison of expansion in peptide wells against reference cultures. For clones to be considered positive, expansion at FDR<0.05 versus reference and all other wells, an odds ratio above 5, and a frequency above 0.1% in two replicate wells were required. A clonotype was called cross-reactive if it was significantly expanded both in SARS-CoV-2 spike wells and in at least one common cold coronavirus spike condition. Levenshtein distance calculated with the stringdist R package was used to assess CDR3 similarity, and unrooted trees were constructed with ape in R 3.6.1. TCRdb retrieved this table from immuneACCESS and kept in-frame rearrangements only. Not all clones are present; in checked studies, unresolved V genes account for under half, and no reason is known for the remainder. The DNA was the basis for D and trimming; V, J and clone size are from that table. The sample includes 70,000 to 95,000 clones, with about 74% observed a single time. The ten largest clones take up approximately 1.9% of the sample.

General conclusions and limits of the study: Clones induced by infection and clones induced by vaccination both contracted markedly at late timepoints after vaccination, which fits with T cell responses waning over time. Only a small number of convalescent patients were included, and no early post-infection timepoints were available, which limited the study. In healthy vaccine recipients, vaccine-induced clones were almost all SARS-CoV-2 mono-reactive, with only 1 of 255 being cross-reactive with common cold coronaviruses.

The source is a human donor who received a COVID-19 vaccine. Specimen: CD4+ T cells from PBMCs cultured with HCoV-229E spike peptides, collected before COVID-19 vaccination. According to the study, the label for this sample's cell subset or site signals: HCoV-229E spike overlapping peptide pool stimulation. The V and J segments used are TRBV5-1 and TRBJ2-2; the best D guess is TRBD1, with 5 bases matching. DNA sequence: TGCGCCAGCAGCTTGCCTACAGGGAACACCGGGGAGCTGTTTTTT. Translated, it reads CASSLPTGNTGELFF.